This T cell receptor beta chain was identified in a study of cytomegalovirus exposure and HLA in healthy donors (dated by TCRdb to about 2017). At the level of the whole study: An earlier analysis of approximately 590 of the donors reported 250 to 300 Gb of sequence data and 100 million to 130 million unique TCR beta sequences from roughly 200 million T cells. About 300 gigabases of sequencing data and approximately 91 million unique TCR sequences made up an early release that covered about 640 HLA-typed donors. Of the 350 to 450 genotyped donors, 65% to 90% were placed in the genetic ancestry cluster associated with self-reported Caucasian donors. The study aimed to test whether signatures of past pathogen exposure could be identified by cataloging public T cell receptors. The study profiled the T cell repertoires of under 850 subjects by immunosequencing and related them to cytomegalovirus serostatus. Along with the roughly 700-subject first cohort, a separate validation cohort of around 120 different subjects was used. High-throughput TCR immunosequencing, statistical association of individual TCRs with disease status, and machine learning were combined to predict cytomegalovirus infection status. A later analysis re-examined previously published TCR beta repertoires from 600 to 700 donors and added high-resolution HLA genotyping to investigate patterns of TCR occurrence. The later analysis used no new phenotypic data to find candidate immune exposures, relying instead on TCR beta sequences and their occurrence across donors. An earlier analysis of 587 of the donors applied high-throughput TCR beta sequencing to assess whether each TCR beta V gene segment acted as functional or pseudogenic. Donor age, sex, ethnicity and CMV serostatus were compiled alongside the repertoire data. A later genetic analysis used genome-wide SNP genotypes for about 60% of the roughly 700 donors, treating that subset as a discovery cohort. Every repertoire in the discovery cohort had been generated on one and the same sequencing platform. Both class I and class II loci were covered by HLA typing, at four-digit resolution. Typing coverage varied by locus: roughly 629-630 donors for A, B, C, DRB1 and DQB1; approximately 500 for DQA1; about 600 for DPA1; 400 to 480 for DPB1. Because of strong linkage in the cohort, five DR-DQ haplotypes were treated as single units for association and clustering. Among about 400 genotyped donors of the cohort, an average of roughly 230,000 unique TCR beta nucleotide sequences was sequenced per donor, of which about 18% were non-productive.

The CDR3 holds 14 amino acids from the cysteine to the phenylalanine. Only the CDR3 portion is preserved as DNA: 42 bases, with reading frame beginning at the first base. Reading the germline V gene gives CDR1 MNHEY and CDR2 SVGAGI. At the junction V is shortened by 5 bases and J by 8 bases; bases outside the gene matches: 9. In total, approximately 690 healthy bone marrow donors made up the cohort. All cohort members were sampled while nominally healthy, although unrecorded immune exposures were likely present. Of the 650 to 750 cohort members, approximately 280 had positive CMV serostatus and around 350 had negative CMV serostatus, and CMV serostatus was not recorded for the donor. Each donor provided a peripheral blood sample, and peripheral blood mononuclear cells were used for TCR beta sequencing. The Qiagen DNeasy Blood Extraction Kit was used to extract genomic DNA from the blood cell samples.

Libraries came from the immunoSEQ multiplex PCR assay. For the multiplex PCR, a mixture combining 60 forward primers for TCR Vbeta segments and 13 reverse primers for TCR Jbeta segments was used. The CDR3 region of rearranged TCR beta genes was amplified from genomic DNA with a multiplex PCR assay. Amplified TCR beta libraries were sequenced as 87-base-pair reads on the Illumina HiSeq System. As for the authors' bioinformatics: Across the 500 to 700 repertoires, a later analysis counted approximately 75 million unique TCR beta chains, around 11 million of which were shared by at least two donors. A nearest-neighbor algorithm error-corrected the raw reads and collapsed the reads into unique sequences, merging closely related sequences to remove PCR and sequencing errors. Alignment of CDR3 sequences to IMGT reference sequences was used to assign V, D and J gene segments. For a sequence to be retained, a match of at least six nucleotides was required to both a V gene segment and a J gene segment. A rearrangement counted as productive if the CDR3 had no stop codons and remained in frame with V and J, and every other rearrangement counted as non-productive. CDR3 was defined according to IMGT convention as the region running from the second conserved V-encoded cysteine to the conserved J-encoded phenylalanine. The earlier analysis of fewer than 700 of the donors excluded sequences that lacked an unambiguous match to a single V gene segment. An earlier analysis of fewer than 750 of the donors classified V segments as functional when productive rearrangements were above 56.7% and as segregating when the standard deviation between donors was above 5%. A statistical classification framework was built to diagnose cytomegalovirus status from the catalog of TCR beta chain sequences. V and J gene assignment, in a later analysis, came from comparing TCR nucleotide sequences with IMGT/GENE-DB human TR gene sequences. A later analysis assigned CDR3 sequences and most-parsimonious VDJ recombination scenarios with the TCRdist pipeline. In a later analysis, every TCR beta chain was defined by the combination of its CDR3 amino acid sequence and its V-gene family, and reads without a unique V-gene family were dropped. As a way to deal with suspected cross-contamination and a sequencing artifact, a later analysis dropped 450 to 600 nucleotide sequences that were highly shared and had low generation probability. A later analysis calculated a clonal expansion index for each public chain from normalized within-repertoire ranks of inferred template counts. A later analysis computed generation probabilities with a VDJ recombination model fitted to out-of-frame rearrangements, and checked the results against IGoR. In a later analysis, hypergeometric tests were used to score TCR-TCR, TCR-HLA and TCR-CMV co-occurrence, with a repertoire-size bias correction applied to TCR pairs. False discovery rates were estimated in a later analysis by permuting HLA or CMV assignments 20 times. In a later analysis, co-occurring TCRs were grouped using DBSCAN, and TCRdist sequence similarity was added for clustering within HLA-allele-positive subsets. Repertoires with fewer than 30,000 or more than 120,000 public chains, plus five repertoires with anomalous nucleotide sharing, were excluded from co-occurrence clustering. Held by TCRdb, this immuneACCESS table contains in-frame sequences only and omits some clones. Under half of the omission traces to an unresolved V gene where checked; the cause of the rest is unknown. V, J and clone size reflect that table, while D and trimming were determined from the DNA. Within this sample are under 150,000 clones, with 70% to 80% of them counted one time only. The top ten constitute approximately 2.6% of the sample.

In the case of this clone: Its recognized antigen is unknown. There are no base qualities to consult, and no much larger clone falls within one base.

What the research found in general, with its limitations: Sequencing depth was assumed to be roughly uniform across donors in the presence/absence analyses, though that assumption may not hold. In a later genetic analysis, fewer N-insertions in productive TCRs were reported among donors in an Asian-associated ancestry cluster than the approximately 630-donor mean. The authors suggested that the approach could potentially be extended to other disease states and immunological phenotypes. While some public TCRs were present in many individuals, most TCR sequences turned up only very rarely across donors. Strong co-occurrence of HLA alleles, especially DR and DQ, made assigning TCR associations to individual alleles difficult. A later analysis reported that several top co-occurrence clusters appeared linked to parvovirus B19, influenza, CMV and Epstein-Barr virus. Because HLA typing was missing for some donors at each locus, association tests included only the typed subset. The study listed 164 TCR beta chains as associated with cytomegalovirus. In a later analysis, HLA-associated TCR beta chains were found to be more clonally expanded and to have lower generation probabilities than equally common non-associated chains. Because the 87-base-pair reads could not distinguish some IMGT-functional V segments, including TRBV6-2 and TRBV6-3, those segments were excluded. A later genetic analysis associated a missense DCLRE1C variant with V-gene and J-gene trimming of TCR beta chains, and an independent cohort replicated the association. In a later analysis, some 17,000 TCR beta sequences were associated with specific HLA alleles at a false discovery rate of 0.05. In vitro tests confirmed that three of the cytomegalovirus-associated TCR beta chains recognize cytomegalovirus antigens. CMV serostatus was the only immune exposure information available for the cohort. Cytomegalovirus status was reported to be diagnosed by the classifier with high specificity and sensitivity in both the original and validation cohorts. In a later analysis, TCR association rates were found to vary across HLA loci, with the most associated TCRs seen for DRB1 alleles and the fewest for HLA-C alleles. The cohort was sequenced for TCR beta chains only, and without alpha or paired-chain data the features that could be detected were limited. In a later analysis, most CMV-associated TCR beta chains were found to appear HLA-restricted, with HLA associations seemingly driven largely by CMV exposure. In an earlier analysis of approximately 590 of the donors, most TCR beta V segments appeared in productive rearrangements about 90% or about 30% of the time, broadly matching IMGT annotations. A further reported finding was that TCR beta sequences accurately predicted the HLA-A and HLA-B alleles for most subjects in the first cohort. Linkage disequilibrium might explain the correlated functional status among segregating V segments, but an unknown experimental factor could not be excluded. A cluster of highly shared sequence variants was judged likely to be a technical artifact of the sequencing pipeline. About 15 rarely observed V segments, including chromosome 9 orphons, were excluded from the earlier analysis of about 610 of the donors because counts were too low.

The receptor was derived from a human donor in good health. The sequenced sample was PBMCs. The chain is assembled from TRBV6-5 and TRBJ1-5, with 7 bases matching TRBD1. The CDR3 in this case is CASSDLGRGEPQHF. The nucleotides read TGTGCCAGCAGTGATCTGGGCAGGGGGGAGCCCCAGCATTTT.